This T cell receptor (beta chain) was sequenced for a study of control samples from healthy donors and cancer patients. Only in-frame clones appear in the TCRdb table, and some are missing; sequencing was by immunoSEQ multiplex PCR. This table has about 92,000 clones, approximately 82% appearing once. V lost 6 bases and J lost 0; bases outside the gene matches: 6. This CDR3 is 15 amino acids long. Germline CDR1 reads SEHNR; CDR2 reads FQNEAQ (reference sequence). This rearrangement joins TRBV7-9 to TRBJ1-2, with TRBD1 matching over 8 bases. The sample comprised blood. The origin of this receptor is a woman aged 55 to 70 in good health. CDR3 nucleotides: TGTGCCAGCAGTTTTACAGGGGGAGCTAACTATGGCTACACCTTC. Amino acids: CASSFTGGANYGYTF. Using reference TRBV7-9 and TRBJ1-2 for the parts outside the CDR3, the full variable domain is DTGVSQNPRHKITKRGQNVTFRCDPISEHNRLYWYRQTLGQGPEFLTYFQNEAQLEKSRLLSDRFSAERPKGSFSTLEIQRTEQGDSAMYLCASSFTGGANYGYTFGSGTRLTVV.